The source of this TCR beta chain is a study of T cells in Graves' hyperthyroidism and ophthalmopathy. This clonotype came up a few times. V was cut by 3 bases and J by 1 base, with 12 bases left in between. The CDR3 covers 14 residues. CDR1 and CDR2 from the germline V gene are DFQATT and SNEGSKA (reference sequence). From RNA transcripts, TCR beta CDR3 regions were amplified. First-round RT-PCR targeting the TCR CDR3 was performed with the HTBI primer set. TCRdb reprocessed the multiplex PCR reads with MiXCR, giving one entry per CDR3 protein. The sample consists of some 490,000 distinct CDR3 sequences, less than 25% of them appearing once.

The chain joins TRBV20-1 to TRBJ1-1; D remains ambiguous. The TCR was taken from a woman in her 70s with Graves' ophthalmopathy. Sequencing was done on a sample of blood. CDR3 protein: CSASSTWTNTEAFF. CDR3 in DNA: TGCAGTGCTAGTAGTACTTGGACGAACACTGAAGCTTTCTTT.